This TCR beta chain was captured in a study of neurological immune-mediated disorders. TCRdb itself ran the 5' RACE reads through MiXCR, one entry per CDR3 protein. The repertoire consists of more than 45,000 distinct CDR3 sequences, with about 2.5% occurring once and the leading ten covering under 4%. Findings of the study overall: The repertoires of 18 of 34 multiple sclerosis patients were placed by phylogenetic grouping in a single related-CDR3 cluster, which may be a signature.

This clonotype was seen repeatedly, ten times or more. Its matching antigen is unknown. Trimming at V came to 4 bases and at J to 2 bases, leaving 5 bases not matched to a gene. The CDR3 has 15 amino acids. Germline assignment: CDR1 SGHRS and CDR2 YFSETQ. The TCR sequence derives from a man in his fifties with multiple sclerosis. The specimen sequenced was PBMCs. The chain carries TRBV5-1 and TRBJ1-5, with TRBD1 matching over 8 bases. The CDR3 sequence: CASSQGQGGNQPQHF. The CDR3 region has the DNA TGCGCCAGCAGCCAAGGACAGGGCGGCAATCAGCCCCAGCATTTT.